These T cell receptor beta chains were read from a single sample in a study of blood T cell repertoires in COVID-19. The assay was immunoSEQ multiplex PCR, and TCRdb's table has in-frame clones only and misses some. Seen here are more than 200,000 clones, around 87% observed once, and the top ten hold under 2%. The material sequenced was PBMCs or T cells enriched from blood (not recorded which). The source of these receptors is a woman aged 45-65 years who had recovered from COVID-19. CDR3s include the opening cysteine and the closing phenylalanine or tryptophan. Each record gives: clone size, D gene, J gene, V gene, CDR3 protein, CDR3 DNA. D genes are given only for firm matches. Only some rows state a clone size, as once, few, many or a class for expanded clones.

size: -
D: TRBD1
J: TRBJ1-4
V: TRBV28
CDR3: CASSLYSRDREEKLFF
DNA: TGTGCCAGCAGTTTATACTCCCGGGACAGGGAGGAAAAACTGTTTTTT

size: -
D: TRBD1
J: TRBJ2-5
V: TRBV15
CDR3: CATSRPGQGYSETQYF
DNA: TGTGCCACCAGCAGGCCGGGACAGGGATATTCGGAGACCCAGTACTTC

size: -
D: -
J: TRBJ1-3
V: TRBV5-1
CDR3: CASSPTDAGNTIYF
DNA: TGCGCCAGCAGCCCGACAGACGCGGGAAACACCATATATTTT

size: once
D: TRBD1
J: TRBJ1-1
V: TRBV5-8
CDR3: CASSLAGQGAFMNTEAFF
DNA: TGTGCCAGCAGCTTGGCCGGACAGGGGGCCTTTATGAACACTGAAGCTTTCTTT

size: -
D: -
J: TRBJ2-2
V: TRBV5-1
CDR3: CASSLSGTGELFF
DNA: TGCGCCAGCAGCTTGTCAGGCACCGGGGAGCTGTTTTTT

size: -
D: -
J: TRBJ2-5
V: TRBV7-9
CDR3: CASSSVETQYF
DNA: TGTGCCAGCAGCTCCGTGGAGACCCAGTACTTC

size: -
D: -
J: TRBJ1-3
V: TRBV9
CDR3: CASSATDGEDTIYF
DNA: TGTGCCAGCAGCGCCACAGACGGGGAAGACACCATATATTTT

size: -
D: TRBD2
J: TRBJ2-3
V: TRBV5-4
CDR3: CASSLGISGDTQYF
DNA: TGTGCCAGCAGCTTGGGTATTAGCGGGGATACGCAGTATTTT

size: -
D: TRBD1
J: TRBJ2-7
V: TRBV5-4
CDR3: CASSNDRVNEQYF
DNA: TGTGCCAGCAGCAATGACAGGGTCAACGAGCAGTACTTC

size: -
D: -
J: TRBJ2-1
V: TRBV6-4
CDR3: CASSDSDSSEQFF
DNA: TGTGCCAGCAGTGACTCGGACAGTTCTGAGCAGTTCTTC

size: -
D: -
J: TRBJ2-3
V: TRBV6-5
CDR3: CASMGQTDTQYF
DNA: TGTGCCAGCATGGGCCAAACAGATACGCAGTATTTT

size: -
D: TRBD1
J: TRBJ2-2
V: TRBV19
CDR3: CASTPSDRGHTGELFF
DNA: TGTGCCAGTACCCCCTCGGACAGGGGGCACACCGGGGAGCTGTTTTTT